This is a list of T cell receptor beta chains from one sample in a study of blood T cell repertoires in COVID-19. Profiling relied on immunoSEQ multiplex PCR, and the TCRdb table lists in-frame clones only, not all of them. The sample includes about 200,000 clones, 86% of them seen just once. Sequenced material: peripheral blood. The receptors were gathered from an elderly man with acute or convalescent COVID-19. CDR3s include the opening cysteine and the closing phenylalanine or tryptophan. The size entry is marked missing in some rows and otherwise reads once, few, many or a size class.

j_call,v_call,clone_size,cdr3_aa
TRBJ2-1,TRBV19,NA,CASSVGTGSEQFF
TRBJ1-6,TRBV23-1,NA,CASSQGRHSPLHF
TRBJ2-3,TRBV30,once,CAWGGDPGADTQYF
TRBJ2-2,TRBV4-1,few,CASSTRPRGTGELFF
TRBJ1-1,TRBV30,NA,CAWSVWDRLNTEAFF
TRBJ2-1,TRBV3-1/TRBV3-2,NA,CASSQRRGTSGRALNEQFF
TRBJ2-5,TRBV5-1,NA,CASSLGQILETQYF
TRBJ2-5,TRBV24-1,NA,CATSDLSGELQETQYF
TRBJ1-5,TRBV6-5,NA,CASSTGQGRGQPQHF
TRBJ1-5,TRBV5-5,NA,CASSLSAGRVDQPQHF
TRBJ2-7,TRBV5-1,NA,CASSLVPAGDRGYEQYF